Listed here are 8 T cell receptor beta chains from one sample, sequenced in a study of TIL therapy for anti-PD-1-resistant metastatic lung cancer. Stated time point: pre-treatment sample, taken before nivolumab and TIL therapy. This was the immunoSEQ v3 assay. TCRdb's table, derived via immunoSEQ multiplex PCR, lists solely in-frame clones and lacks some. The sample includes 9,500 to 15,000 clones, approximately 80% of them seen just once. Sample: blood, taken at baseline. These receptors all stem from a person between 25 and 80 years old with non-small cell lung cancer.

V gene TRBV11-2 combines with J gene TRBJ1-1; the D is unclear. Germline V gene sequence: CDR1 SGHAT, CDR2 FQNNGV. This CDR3 is 13 amino acids long. Trimming left V 5 bases short and J 6 bases short, with 13 bases between. The CDR3 region is CASSEGLGAEAFF. In nucleotides, the CDR3 is TGTGCCAGCAGCGAAGGGCTGGGCGCTGAAGCTTTCTTT.

This sequence joins TRBV23-1 and TRBJ2-3, with D perhaps matching TRBD1 or TRBD2 (6 bases each). TRBV23-1 falls under the ORF class, with uncertain function. This CDR3 has 17 amino acids. Trimming shortened V by 10 bases and J by 2 bases, and 25 bases separated the two germline ends. DNA of the CDR3: TGCGCCACCATACCCAGTTTGGGGGGCCATACCACAGATACGCAGTATTTT. It specifies CATIPSLGGHTTDTQYF.

The V gene is TRBV27, the J gene TRBJ2-3; 8 nucleotides agree with TRBD2. V shed 6 bases, J shed 5 bases, and the junction held 7 bases outside the gene matches. Looked up from germline, CDR1 is MNHEY and CDR2 is SMNVEV (reference sequence). CDR3 length: 14 residues. Here the CDR3 reads CASRYIAGRDTQYF. As DNA, the CDR3 is TGTGCCAGCAGGTATATAGCGGGAAGAGATACGCAGTATTTT.

The chain carries TRBV2 and TRBJ2-2, with D tentatively TRBD2 (6 bases). The CDR3 has 13 residues. CDR1 and CDR2 from the germline V gene are SNHLY and FYNNEI. Trimming stripped 6 bases from V and 6 bases from J, with 11 bases between. The CDR3 protein is CASSREVPGELFF. The CDR3 nucleotides are TGTGCCAGCAGCAGGGAGGTCCCCGGGGAGCTGTTTTTT.

This clone was counted between two and nine times. The CDR3 bases are TGTGCCAGCAGTACAGGGGGCGGGAGCGCCGATACGCAGTATTTT. This codes for CASSTGGGSADTQYF. The chain recombines TRBV6-4 with TRBJ2-3, with 9 bases lining up with TRBD1. Germline-derived CDR1 and CDR2 are MRHNA and SNTAGT. V shed 5 bases, J shed 6 bases, and the junction held 9 bases outside the gene matches. This CDR3 contains 15 residues.

This chain joins TRBV11-2 and TRBJ1-3; D is uncertain. In germline, CDR1 is SGHAT, CDR2 FQNNGV. Between the trimmed V and J ends, which lost 10 bases and 0 bases, there was a span of 13 bases. This CDR3 region has 14 residues. CDR3 DNA: TGTGCCACCCCGGGCCCGGACTCTGGAAACACCATATATTTT. Protein product: CATPGPDSGNTIYF.

V is TRBV4-1 and J is TRBJ1-3; D gene uncertain. V lost 2 bases to trimming and J lost 0 bases, with 17 bases between them. The CDR3 length is 18 residues. In germline, CDR1 is MGHRA, CDR2 YSYEKL. The CDR3, as DNA: TGCGCCAGCAGCCAATCCCGAGGGCATCGCCGCTCTGGAAACACCATATATTTT. Protein: CASSQSRGHRRSGNTIYF.

The V and J genes are TRBV7-2 and TRBJ2-5, with D possibly matching TRBD1 (5 bases). This CDR3 comprises 15 residues. Germline lookup yields CDR1 SGHTA and CDR2 FQGNSA. The germline V and J ends were trimmed by 3 bases and 1 base, with 12 bases remaining between them. The CDR3 DNA sequence: TGTGCCAGCAGCTTGTATCAGGGCCCCCAAGAGACCCAGTACTTC. The encoded protein is CASSLYQGPQETQYF. The complete variable domain, with remaining parts taken from reference TRBV7-2 and TRBJ2-5, reads GAGVSQSPSNKVTEKGKDVELRCDPISGHTALYWYRQSLGQGLEFLIYFQGNSAPDKSGLPSDRFSAERTGGSVSTLTIQRTQQEDSAVYLCASSLYQGPQETQYFGPGTRLLVL.